The clone carrying this T cell receptor beta chain was counted between two and nine times. Its antigen is still unknown. TCR beta CDR3 region amplification was performed from RNA transcripts. TCR CDR3 underwent first-round RT-PCR with the HTBI primer set. TCRdb re-analysed the multiplex PCR reads in MiXCR, keeping a single row per CDR3 protein. The top ten clones hold about 15% of a sample with 550,000 to 650,000 distinct CDR3 sequences, 12% to 15% of them seen once. The sample originates from a study of T cells in Graves' hyperthyroidism and ophthalmopathy. Study conclusions and caveats: Ophthalmopathy was predicted by the model a median of approximately 6 months ahead of onset. Most thyroid clonotypes expanded above 0.001 appeared in blood too.

Uncontrolled infection, other autoimmune disease, pregnancy or lactation disqualified patients from enrolment. Clinical symptoms, serum thyroxine, TRAb, thyroid ultrasound and orbital computed tomography informed diagnoses. Trimming took 2 bases from V and 0 from J, leaving 11 bases between them. This CDR3 spans 15 amino acids. The germline V gene encodes CDR1 SQVTM and CDR2 ANQGSEA. The source material was blood. The clonotype comes from a woman in her 40s with Graves' hyperthyroidism. V gene TRBV29-1 combines with J gene TRBJ1-5; TRBD1 might be the D (6 bases). For the CDR3, the DNA is TGCAGCGTTGAAATAGGGGGAGATAGCAATCAGCCCCAGCATTTT. Translated: CSVEIGGDSNQPQHF.